This record looks at one T cell receptor beta chain sequence and its context. In the original processing: Estimation of nucleated cell counts relied on the amplification of reference gene primers. The data were produced by immunoSEQ multiplex PCR, yet TCRdb's version contains in-frame clones alone and is incomplete. The V and J calls and clone size were taken over from that table, and D and trimming were inferred from the DNA. The sample holds around 250,000 clones, 75% to 90% seen once. Which cohort a participant joined came from the clinical history participants gave. This sample is part of a study of blood T cell repertoires in COVID-19. On the study more broadly: Collection of acute and convalescent COVID-19 samples took place in the United States, Italy and Spain.

The origin of this receptor is a woman between 40 and 55 years old who had been exposed to COVID-19. Sequencing was done on a sample of PBMCs or T cells enriched from blood (not recorded which).

The CDR3: CATHPTGSGNTIYF. Here the CDR3 DNA reads TGTGCCACCCACCCGACAGGCTCTGGAAACACCATATATTTT. The chain employs TRBV30 and TRBJ1-3, with TRBD1 as a possible D gene (6 bases). Germline CDR1 reads GTSNPN; CDR2 reads SVGIG (reference sequence). The V gene lost 8 bases and the J gene lost 0 bases, with 14 bases spanning the gap. The length of the CDR3 is 14 residues.